This T cell receptor beta chain is from a study of T cell repertoires in cytomegalovirus infection. Study background: Public signatures in TCR beta pointed to CMV infection and matching HLA type.

General study findings and limits: Summed frequency of shared TCR beta families picked out CMV carriers who also had the relevant HLA. The response measured ex vivo was dominated by TCR beta clonotypes (HLA-C-restricted and CMV-specific).

The germline V and J ends were trimmed by 7 bases and 9 bases, with 13 bases remaining between them. The CDR3 covers 11 residues. Germline CDR1 is SQVTM and CDR2 is ANQGSEA. MiXCR, applied by TCRdb to the reads, yields one record per CDR3 protein. The sample lists some 180,000 distinct CDR3 sequences, 17% seen once, with under 30% in the top ten. As regards this clonotype: Its target is unknown.

V usage is TRBV29-1 and J usage is TRBJ2-1; the D gene could be TRBD1 or TRBD2 (6 bases each). Sample: CD8+ T cells from PBMCs. This TCR was recovered from a human donor in good health (CMV status not recorded). Some clones in this sample may be carry-over from other donors' samples. The CDR3 region is CSGEGGGEQFF. The DNA of the CDR3 is TGCAGCGGGGAAGGAGGGGGTGAGCAGTTCTTC.